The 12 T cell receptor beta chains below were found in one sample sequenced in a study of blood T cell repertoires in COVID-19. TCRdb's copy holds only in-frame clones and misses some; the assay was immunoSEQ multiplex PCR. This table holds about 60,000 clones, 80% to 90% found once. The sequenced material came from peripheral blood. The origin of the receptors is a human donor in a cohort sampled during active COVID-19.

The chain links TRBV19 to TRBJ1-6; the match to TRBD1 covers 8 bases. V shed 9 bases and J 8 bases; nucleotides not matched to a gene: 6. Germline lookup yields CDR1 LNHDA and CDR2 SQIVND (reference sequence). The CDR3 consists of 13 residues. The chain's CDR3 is CASHRGFDSPLHF. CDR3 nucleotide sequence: TGTGCCAGCCACAGGGGGTTTGATTCACCCCTCCACTTT.

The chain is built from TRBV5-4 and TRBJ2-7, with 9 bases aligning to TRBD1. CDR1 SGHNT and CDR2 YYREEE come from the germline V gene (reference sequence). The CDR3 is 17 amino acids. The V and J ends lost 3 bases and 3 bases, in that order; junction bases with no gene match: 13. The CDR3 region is CASSSGQGPTLGYEQYF. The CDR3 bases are TGTGCCAGCAGCTCGGGACAGGGCCCCACCTTGGGCTACGAGCAGTACTTC.

The CDR3 here is CASKKVEGRQPQHF. Written as DNA, the CDR3 is TGTGCCAGCAAAAAGGTGGAGGGGAGGCAGCCCCAGCATTTT. The chain is built from TRBV2 and TRBJ1-5; weak D call: TRBD1 (5 bases). This CDR3 region has 14 residues. The germline gives CDR1 SNHLY, CDR2 FYNNEI. Trimming stripped 7 bases from V and 7 bases from J, with 17 bases between.

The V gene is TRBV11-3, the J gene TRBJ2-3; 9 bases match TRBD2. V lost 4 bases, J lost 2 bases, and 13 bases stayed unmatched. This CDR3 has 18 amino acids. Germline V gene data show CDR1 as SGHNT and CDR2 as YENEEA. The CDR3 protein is CASSSPGGTSSPTDTQYF. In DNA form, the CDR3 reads TGTGCCAGCAGCTCCCCCGGCGGGACTAGCTCTCCCACAGATACGCAGTATTTT.

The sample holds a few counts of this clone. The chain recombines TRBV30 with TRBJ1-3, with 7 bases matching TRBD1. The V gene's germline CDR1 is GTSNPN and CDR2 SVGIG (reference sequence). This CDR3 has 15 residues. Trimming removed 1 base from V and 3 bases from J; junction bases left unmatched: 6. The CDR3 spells CAWSDRGYRGNTIYF. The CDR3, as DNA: TGTGCCTGGAGTGACAGGGGATATCGTGGAAACACCATATATTTT.

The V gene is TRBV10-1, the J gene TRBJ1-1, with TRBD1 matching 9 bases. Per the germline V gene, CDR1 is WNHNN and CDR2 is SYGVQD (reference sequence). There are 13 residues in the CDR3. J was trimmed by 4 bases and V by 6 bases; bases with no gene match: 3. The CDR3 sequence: CASRSDRGTEAFF. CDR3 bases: TGCGCCAGCAGATCGGACAGGGGCACTGAAGCTTTCTTT.

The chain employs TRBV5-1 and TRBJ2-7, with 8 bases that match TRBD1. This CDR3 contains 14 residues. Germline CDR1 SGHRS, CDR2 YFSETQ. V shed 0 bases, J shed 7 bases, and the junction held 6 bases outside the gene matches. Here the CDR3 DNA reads TGCGCCAGCAGCTTGGATCAGGGGGCGGGGGAGCAGTACTTC. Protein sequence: CASSLDQGAGEQYF.

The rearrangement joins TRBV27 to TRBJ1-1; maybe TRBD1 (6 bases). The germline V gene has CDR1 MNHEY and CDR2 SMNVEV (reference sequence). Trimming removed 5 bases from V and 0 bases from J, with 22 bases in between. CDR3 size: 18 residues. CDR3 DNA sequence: TGTGCCAGCAGTAAACAGGGCGGTTGGGCTTTGCTGAACACTGAAGCTTTCTTT. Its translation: CASSKQGGWALLNTEAFF.

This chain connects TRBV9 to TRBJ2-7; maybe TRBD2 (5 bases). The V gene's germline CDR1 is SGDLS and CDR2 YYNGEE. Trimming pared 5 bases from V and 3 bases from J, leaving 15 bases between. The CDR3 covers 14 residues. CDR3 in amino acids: CASSGGRLDYEQYF. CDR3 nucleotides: TGTGCCAGCAGTGGAGGACGGTTAGACTACGAGCAGTACTTC. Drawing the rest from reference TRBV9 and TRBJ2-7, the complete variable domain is DSGVTQTPKHLITATGQRVTLRCSPRSGDLSVYWYQQSLDQGLQFLIQYYNGEERAKGNILERFSAQQFPDLHSELNLSSLELGDSALYFCASSGGRLDYEQYFGPGTRLTVT.

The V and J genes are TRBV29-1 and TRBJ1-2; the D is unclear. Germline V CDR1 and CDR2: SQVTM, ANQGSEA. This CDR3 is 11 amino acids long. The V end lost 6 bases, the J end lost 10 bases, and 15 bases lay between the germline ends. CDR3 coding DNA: TGCAGCGTGGCAGAAAGTGCGGACTACACCTTC. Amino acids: CSVAESADYTF. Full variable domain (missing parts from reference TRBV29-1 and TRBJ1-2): SAVISQKPSRDICQRGTSLTIQCQVDSQVTMMFWYRQQPGQSLTLIATANQGSEATYESGFVIDKFPISRPNLTFSTLTVSNMSPEDSSIYLCSVAESADYTFGSGTRLTVV.

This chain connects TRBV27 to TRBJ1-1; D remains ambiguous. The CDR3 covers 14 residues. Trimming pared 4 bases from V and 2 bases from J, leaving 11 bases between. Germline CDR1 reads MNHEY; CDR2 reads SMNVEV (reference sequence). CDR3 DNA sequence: TGTGCCAGCAGTTCGCCAACCACTAACACTGAAGCTTTCTTT. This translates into CASSSPTTNTEAFF.

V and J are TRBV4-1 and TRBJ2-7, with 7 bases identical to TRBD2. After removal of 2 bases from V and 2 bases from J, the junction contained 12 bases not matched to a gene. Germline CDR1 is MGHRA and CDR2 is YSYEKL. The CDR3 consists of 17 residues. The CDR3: CASSQRPTGGFAYEQYF. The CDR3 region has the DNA TGCGCCAGCAGCCAAAGACCTACCGGGGGGTTCGCCTACGAGCAGTACTTC.